The rows below give T cell receptor beta chains drawn from one sample of a study of cytomegalovirus exposure and HLA in healthy donors. Sequencing was performed with immunoSEQ multiplex PCR; in TCRdb, only in-frame clones are kept and a portion is missing. The sample lists about 120,000 clones, around two thirds occurring once. The sequencing input was PBMCs. The source is a woman in her 40s in good health and CMV-seropositive. The CDR3 runs from the conserved cysteine through the conserved F or W. Each record gives: D gene, V gene, J gene, clone size, CDR3 DNA, CDR3 protein. D genes are given only for firm matches. Clone size is not always given. Where it is, it says once, few, many or a class for expanded clones.

>TRBD2|TRBV4-3|TRBJ2-1|-
TGCGCCAGCAGCCAATTGCGGGGGGGCTCCTACAATGAGCAGTTCTTC
CASSQLRGGSYNEQFF
>-|TRBV9|TRBJ2-3|once
TGTGCCAGCAGCGTAGGGGCGGGAATCGGCGCAGATACGCAGTATTTT
CASSVGAGIGADTQYF
>TRBD1|TRBV5-1|TRBJ1-2|-
TGCGCCAGCAGCTTGGCCCCGGGACAGATTAGGTATGGCTACACCTTC
CASSLAPGQIRYGYTF
>TRBD1|TRBV4-3|TRBJ1-1|few
TGCGCCAGCAGCCCTCGGGACAGGGGCACTGAAGCTTTCTTT
CASSPRDRGTEAFF
>TRBD1|TRBV27|TRBJ2-7|few
TGTGCCAGCAGTTTCGGACAGGTTGGCTACGAGCAGTACTTC
CASSFGQVGYEQYF
>TRBD1|TRBV4-3|TRBJ2-1|-
TGCGCCAGCAGCCCGGGACAGGCGAACACCAATGAGCAGTTCTTC
CASSPGQANTNEQFF
>-|TRBV19|TRBJ1-1|-
TGTGCCAGTACCCTGGCTGGAGGGGTAGAAGCTTTCTTT
CASTLAGGVEAFF
>TRBD1|TRBV15|TRBJ2-1|-
TGTGCCACCAGCACGAGACAGGGGGAATTCAATGAGCAGTTCTTC
CATSTRQGEFNEQFF
>-|TRBV28|TRBJ1-4|-
TGTGCCAGCAGTTTAGTTTGGCGACTAGGGGAAAAACTGTTTTTT
CASSLVWRLGEKLFF
>TRBD2|TRBV6-5|TRBJ2-1|-
TGTGCCAGCAGTTTGATAGCGGGAGGGCCGGGTGAGCAGTTCTTC
CASSLIAGGPGEQFF
>-|TRBV11-2|TRBJ2-5|few
TGTGCCAGCAGCTTAGATGCGTGGGAGACCCAGTACTTC
CASSLDAWETQYF
>-|TRBV19|TRBJ2-7|-
TGTGCCAGTACTAGCCGCTACTACGAGCAGTACTTC
CASTSRYYEQYF
>TRBD1|TRBV9|TRBJ2-3|-
TGTGCCAGCAGCGTAGTCCAGGGGGCTAGCGCAGATACGCAGTATTTT
CASSVVQGASADTQYF
>-|TRBV9|TRBJ2-7|-
TGTGCCAGCAGCCCGCATGACAGCTACGAGCAGTACTTC
CASSPHDSYEQYF
>-|TRBV7-6|TRBJ2-5|-
TGTGCCAGCAGCTTCGTGCCTACAGGGGGGGGAGAGACCCAGTACTTC
CASSFVPTGGGETQYF
>-|TRBV27|TRBJ2-1|few
TGTGCCAGCAGTTATCTGGTCCCTACGGCAGCCAGGGATGAGCAGTTCTTC
CASSYLVPTAARDEQFF
>TRBD1|TRBV5-1|TRBJ2-3|-
TGCGTCAGCAGCTCGGACAGGGGGCAGGCAGATACGCAGTATTTT
CVSSSDRGQADTQYF
>-|TRBV7-9|TRBJ1-2|-
TGTGCCAGCAGCTTCGGGATCCATATTGACTATGGCTACACCTTC
CASSFGIHIDYGYTF
>TRBD2|TRBV27|TRBJ2-7|-
TGTGCCAGCAGCGGAATAGCGGGAGGGCCTCGTGAGCAGTACTTC
CASSGIAGGPREQYF
>-|TRBV28|TRBJ2-3|-
TGTGCCAGCAGTCCCCGACAGGACATCACAGATACGCAGTATTTT
CASSPRQDITDTQYF
>-|TRBV10-2|TRBJ1-2|few
TGCGCCAGCAGTGAGTTTGAGGGTTCGAGCTATGGCTACACCTTC
CASSEFEGSSYGYTF
>TRBD1|TRBV27|TRBJ2-5|few
TGTGCCTCCCAGGGGGCCGGCACATGGGAGACCCAGTACTTC
CASQGAGTWETQYF
>TRBD2|TRBV7-2|TRBJ2-2|-
TGTGCCAGCAGTCCTAGCGGTCAGGGCACCGGGGAGCTGTTTTTT
CASSPSGQGTGELFF
>TRBD2|TRBV27|TRBJ2-7|-
TGTGCCAGCAGTTTATCAGCGGGAGGGCGTGTCGAGCAGTACTTC
CASSLSAGGRVEQYF
>-|TRBV5-1|TRBJ2-7|-
TGCGCCAGCAGCGGTACAGGGCCTTACTCCTACGAGCAGTACTTC
CASSGTGPYSYEQYF
>-|TRBV6-5|TRBJ1-2|few
TGTGCCAGCAGTTTTGGCCCCTATGGCTACACCTTC
CASSFGPYGYTF
>-|TRBV6-5|TRBJ1-1|many
TGTGCCAGCAGTTACTCGATCCAGGGTGGGAACACTGAAGCTTTCTTT
CASSYSIQGGNTEAFF
>TRBD2|TRBV27|TRBJ2-7|-
TGTGCCAGCAGCTCCGGGACTAGCTACGAGCAGTACTTC
CASSSGTSYEQYF
>TRBD2|TRBV29-1|TRBJ2-1|-
TGCAGCGCCACCCGGCATAGCGGGAGAGGCTACAATGAGCAGTTCTTC
CSATRHSGRGYNEQFF
>TRBD1|TRBV7-3|TRBJ2-7|-
TGTGCCAGCAGCCAGACAGGGGAGGAAATGTACGAGCAGTACTTC
CASSQTGEEMYEQYF
>-|TRBV19|TRBJ2-7|-
TGTGCCAGCGACAGGGACTCCCACGAGCAGTACTTC
CASDRDSHEQYF
>TRBD2|TRBV2|TRBJ2-3|-
TGTGCCAGCAGTGAGGGGCTAGCGGGGCCACCCACAGATACGCAGTATTTT
CASSEGLAGPPTDTQYF
>-|TRBV28|TRBJ2-7|-
TGTGCCAGCAGTTTATCCAATACAGGCTACGAGCAGTACTTC
CASSLSNTGYEQYF
>-|TRBV5-1|TRBJ1-1|-
TGCGCCAGCAGCATCTGGGGGGGGGCACGAACTGAAGCTTTCTTT
CASSIWGGARTEAFF
>TRBD1|TRBV6-5|TRBJ1-4|-
TGTGCCAGCAGTCGTTTGGGGGACAGAGAAAAACTGTTTTTT
CASSRLGDREKLFF
>-|TRBV6-6|TRBJ1-5|-
TGTGCCAGCAGTTACAGACAGGCTAGCAATCAGCCCCAGCATTTT
CASSYRQASNQPQHF
>-|TRBV29-1|TRBJ1-2|-
TGCAGCGTTTGGACTTTAAGTGGGGTTGGCTATGGCTACACCTTC
CSVWTLSGVGYGYTF
>TRBD1|TRBV30|TRBJ2-7|-
TGTGCCTGGAGTAGGGGGCAGGGGGCTTACGAGCAGTACTTC
CAWSRGQGAYEQYF
>-|TRBV4-1|TRBJ2-7|-
TGCGCCAGCAGCCAAGGGGGACAACCACACTACGAGCAGTACTTC
CASSQGGQPHYEQYF
>TRBD2|TRBV7-2|TRBJ2-1|-
TGTGCCAGCAGCCCGGTGGCCGGGAGGATCTCCTACAATGAGCAGTTCTTC
CASSPVAGRISYNEQFF
>TRBD2|TRBV27|TRBJ2-2|-
TGTGCCAGCAGACTAGCGGGAGCGAACACCGGGGAGCTGTTTTTT
CASRLAGANTGELFF
>TRBD2|TRBV7-9|TRBJ2-2|-
TGTGCCAGCAGCCCCTATAGCGGGGAGAACACCGGGGAGCTGTTTTTT
CASSPYSGENTGELFF
>TRBD2|TRBV5-4|TRBJ2-7|-
TGTGCCAGCAGCCCCGGACTAGCGGGAGCCCTTCTCCACCCGGACGAGCAGTACTTC
CASSPGLAGALLHPDEQYF
>TRBD2|TRBV7-7|TRBJ2-5|-
TGTGCTAGCAGCTTAGGTTCTAGCGGGGGGCACTCGACCCAGTACTTC
CASSLGSSGGHSTQYF
>-|TRBV6-6|TRBJ2-7|-
TGTGCCAGCAGTTATGGGACATACCCCTACGAGCAGTACTTC
CASSYGTYPYEQYF
>-|TRBV28|TRBJ1-5|-
TGTGCCAGCAGAACTTCTTTAAATCAGCCCCAGCATTTT
CASRTSLNQPQHF
>-|TRBV27|TRBJ2-7|-
TGTGCCAGCAGGGGAGTCTACGAGCAGTACTTC
CASRGVYEQYF
>TRBD1|TRBV4-2|TRBJ2-5|-
TGTGCCAGCAGCCAAGATAAGGGACAGGGGGTTAAGGGGCAGTACTTC
CASSQDKGQGVKGQYF
>-|TRBV5-1|TRBJ2-1|-
TGCGCCAGCAGGAAGGGGAACAATGAGCAGTTCTTC
CASRKGNNEQFF